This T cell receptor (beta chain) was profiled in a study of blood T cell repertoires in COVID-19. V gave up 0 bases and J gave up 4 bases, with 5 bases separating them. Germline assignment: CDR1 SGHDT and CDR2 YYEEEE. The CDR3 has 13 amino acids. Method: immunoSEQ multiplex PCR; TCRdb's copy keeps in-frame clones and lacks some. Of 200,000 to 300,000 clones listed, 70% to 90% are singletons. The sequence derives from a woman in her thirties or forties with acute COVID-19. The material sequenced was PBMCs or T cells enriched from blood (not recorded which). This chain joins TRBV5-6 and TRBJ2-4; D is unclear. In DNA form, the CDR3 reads TGTGCCAGCAGCTTGGGGCAGAAAAACATTCAGTACTTC. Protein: CASSLGQKNIQYF.